This T cell receptor beta chain was observed in a study of cytomegalovirus exposure and HLA in healthy donors. Whole-study findings and limits: CMV serostatus was the sole immune exposure information available. Analysis was carried out at a later point, and it linked a missense DCLRE1C variant to TCR beta V- and J-gene trimming. There were a few CMV-associated chains whose specificity for CMV antigens was confirmed in vitro. Common viral pathogens (according to a later analysis) appeared linked to several of the most significant clusters.

Trimming took 2 bases from V and 5 from J; bases not matched to a gene: 15. CDR1 and CDR2 from the germline V gene are SGHRS and YFSETQ. CDR3 size: 17 residues. 60 Vbeta and 13 Jbeta primers were used in PCR. Assay used: immunoSEQ multiplex PCR; TCRdb lists only in-frame clones, some missing. The table shows some 190,000 clones, with roughly four fifths occurring only once. A word on this clone: What it recognizes is unknown.

This chain connects TRBV5-1 to TRBJ2-7; 8 bases match TRBD1. The sequence came from a man younger than 35 in good health and CMV-seronegative. Sequenced input: PBMCs. The CDR3 loop is CASSFGAPRTGTHEQYF. The CDR3 nucleotides are TGCGCCAGCAGCTTTGGGGCTCCTAGGACAGGGACCCACGAGCAGTACTTC.